The present entry profiles one T cell receptor (beta chain) with its context. These data belong to a study of CD8 T cells in Susac syndrome. An input of about 0.5 to 1 ug of RNA was subjected to reverse transcription using random hexamers. A multiplex approach, immunoSEQ multiplex PCR, amplified TCR beta CDR3 across 54 Vbeta and 13 Jbeta. TCRdb re-derived calls from the immunoSEQ multiplex PCR reads in MiXCR, one entry per CDR3 protein. The repertoire holds 250,000 to 300,000 distinct CDR3 sequences, approximately 85% seen once, with approximately 0.11% in the top ten. The CDR3 has 14 residues. The ends lost 3 bases at V and 9 bases at J; junction bases unmatched: 5. Germline CDR1 reads SGDLS; CDR2 reads YYNGEE. The sequenced target, TCR beta, came from blood CD8+ and CD4+ T cells.

The chain employs TRBV9 and TRBJ1-6; 8 bases align to TRBD1. Material for sequencing was CD8+ T cells from PBMCs. This TCR was sampled from a human donor with multiple sclerosis. The DNA of the CDR3 is TGTGCCAGCAGCGGCCGGGACAGGAGTTCACCCCTCCACTTT. Its translation is CASSGRDRSSPLHF.